This note documents a single TCR beta chain sequence. Its antigen is still unknown. These data are taken from a study of vaccination and CD4 T cells after COVID-19. Described treatment: roughly 11-day PBMC culture with coronavirus spike peptide pools or control peptides (ViraFEST assay). Cultured CD4+ T cell DNA was sequenced using the Oncomine TCR Beta short-read assay. TCRdb reprocessed the PCR reads with MiXCR, giving one entry per CDR3 protein. Of some 25,000 distinct CDR3 sequences listed, roughly two thirds were seen once; the top ten hold 20% to 25%. The J segment lost 8 bases and the V segment lost 2 bases, leaving 6 bases of the junction unmatched. CDR1 is DFQATT and CDR2 is SNEGSKA in the germline V gene (reference sequence). CDR3 length: 14 amino acids.

The rearrangement joins TRBV20-1 to TRBJ2-1; 10 bases line up with TRBD2. The sequencing here drew on CD4+ T cells from blood, cultured in vitro, taken after SARS-CoV-2 vaccination. This clonotype was sampled from a human donor who received a COVID-19 vaccine. CDR3 residues: CSARLPSGGDEQFF. The CDR3 DNA reads TGCAGTGCTAGACTCCCTAGCGGGGGTGATGAGCAGTTCTTC.